This is a list of T cell receptor beta chains from one sample in a study of shared clonotypes between healthy human individuals. The repertoire was sequenced with immunoSEQ multiplex PCR; TCRdb's copy has only in-frame clones and lacks some. Here the sample spans about 380,000 clones, roughly 96% being singletons. Sequencing was performed on memory CD8+ T cells sorted from blood. The receptors here all came from a man aged 30 to 39 in good health. CDR3s include the opening cysteine and the closing phenylalanine or tryptophan.

>TRBV15
CATSSPLTWDTQYF
>TRBV5-5
CASSFRHTYGYTF
>TRBV12-5
CASGFSSGTDTDTQYF
>TRBV5-5
CASSGLAGPDTQYF
>TRBV10-1
CASSERLAKNIQYF
>TRBV29-1
CSVRGLRDVPGNTIYF
>TRBV6-1
CASLGGRVTYEQYF
>TRBV5-1
CASSFSGSFYEQYF
>TRBV11-3
CASSDRGDTGELFF
>TRBV7-2
CASSFHGGRGTGELFF
>TRBV2
CASSGDQETQYF
>TRBV4-1
CASSRDILYPEQYF
>TRBV2
CASTRDSYEQYF
>TRBV23-1
CASSQSTGQGFSTQYF
>TRBV29-1
CSVDLSTDTQYF
>TRBV6-5
CASSRQENTEAFF
>TRBV9
CASSARDAGAVSNQPQHF
>TRBV27
CASSLMRSTDTQYF
>TRBV19
CASTWSSGRETQYF
>TRBV10-3
CAMGYYNEQFF
>TRBV4-2
CASSQDQSGSTDTQYF
>TRBV29-1
CSVVTGSGNQPQHF
>TRBV5-6
CASSFYAPSYEQYF
>TRBV6-5
CASSDSRGYEQYF
>TRBV7-2
CASSLESTGSSYEQYF
>TRBV5-7
CASSSWSNQPQHF
>TRBV5-4
CASSLEGLRTDTQYF
>TRBV7-2
CASSLTVHQETQYF
>TRBV28
CASSLGQGGPEQYF
>TRBV5-1
CASSLRPPYNEQFF
>TRBV14
CASSQVGLGGNEQFF
>TRBV5-1
CASSLDNTEAFF
>TRBV5-1
CASSRTSGTDTQYF
>TRBV28
CASSILAGEDTQYF
>TRBV7-3
CASSLFRGQAYEQYF
>TRBV16
CASSRDRQGATGELFF
>TRBV27
CASSLSNRGEQYF
>TRBV7-9
CASSFPGGNTIYF
>TRBV6-5
CASGNRGNTEAFF
>TRBV28
CASSKGGSPRVEQFF
>TRBV4-1
CASSQDSGGGYNEKLFF